This T cell receptor (beta chain) was captured by sequencing in a study of blood T cell repertoires in COVID-19. Study-wide background: From the United States, Italy and Spain came samples of acute and convalescent COVID-19.

Between the trimmed V and J ends, which lost 4 bases and 5 bases, there was a span of 17 bases. Germline V gene data show CDR1 as LNHDA and CDR2 as SQIVND (reference sequence). CDR3 length: 15 amino acids. Only in-frame clones appear in the TCRdb table, and some are missing; sequencing was by immunoSEQ multiplex PCR. The repertoire holds fewer than 200,000 clones, with 65% to 90% as singletons. This clone has a single count. This TCR was sampled from a man aged 50-59 years with active or convalescent COVID-19. The chain carries TRBV19 and TRBJ2-5; weak D call: TRBD1 (6 bases). The sequenced material came from peripheral blood. CDR3 region: CASSTTRQAGETQYF. The CDR3 bases are TGTGCCAGTAGTACTACAAGACAGGCCGGGGAGACCCAGTACTTC.